One and the same sample provided the 17 T cell receptor beta chains below, sequenced in a study of T cell responses to AZD1222 COVID-19 vaccine. Assay: immunoSEQ multiplex PCR; the TCRdb copy retains only in-frame clones and omits some. The sample shows 200,000 to 300,000 clones, 93% of them seen only once. Sample: peripheral blood, taken on day 0 of AZD1222 vaccination. These TCRs come from an adult in good health.

The V gene is TRBV7-6, the J gene TRBJ2-7; D unclear. The CDR3 contains 12 residues. Germline CDR1 and CDR2: SGHVS and FNYEAQ. The ends were cut back, 1 base at V and 5 bases at J, with 6 bases in the middle. CDR3 DNA sequence: TGTGCCAGCAGCTTAGGGGCTGACGAGCAGTACTTC. Translation gives CASSLGADEQYF.

This clone appeared a single time. The chain employs TRBV3-1 (or the pseudogene TRBV3-2) and TRBJ1-5; D is unresolved. The ends were cut back, 3 bases at V and 0 bases at J, with 3 bases in the middle. CDR3 length: 13 amino acids. Germline CDR1 and CDR2: LGHDT and YNNKEL (reference sequence). The chain's CDR3 is CASSHDSNQPQHF. Here the CDR3 DNA reads TGTGCCAGCAGCCATGATAGCAATCAGCCCCAGCATTTT.

V is TRBV5-4 and J is TRBJ2-2; 14 positions match TRBD2. V was pared by 3 bases and J by 6 bases, with 7 bases of the junction left unmatched. Germline assignment: CDR1 SGHNT and CDR2 YYREEE (reference sequence). The CDR3 sequence is 17 residues long. CDR3 loop: CASSSGTSGSLAGELFF. Here the CDR3 DNA reads TGTGCCAGCAGCTCTGGGACTAGCGGGAGTCTGGCCGGGGAGCTGTTTTTT.

J is TRBJ2-5 and V is TRBV5-1; D is undetermined. CDR1 SGHRS and CDR2 YFSETQ come from the germline V gene. This CDR3 has 14 amino acids. The germline V and J ends were trimmed by 4 bases and 7 bases, with 17 bases remaining between them. In DNA, the CDR3 is TGCGCCAGCAGCATAAACAGAACCCCGCGGACCCAGTACTTC. Translating it yields CASSINRTPRTQYF.

V and J are TRBV9 and TRBJ2-1, with D maybe TRBD2 (6 bases). Germline V CDR1 and CDR2: SGDLS, YYNGEE. V lost 2 bases, J lost 8 bases, and 14 bases lay in between. This CDR3 comprises 14 residues. CDR3: CASSVAGSRDEQFF. The CDR3, as DNA: TGTGCCAGCAGCGTCGCGGGGAGTAGGGATGAGCAGTTCTTC.

The gene calls are TRBV7-2 and TRBJ2-7; no definite D call. CDR1 SGHTA and CDR2 FQGNSA come from the germline V gene. V lost 1 base, J lost 3 bases, and 7 bases lay in between. The CDR3 length is 13 residues. The CDR3 sequence is CASSLVGRYEQYF. CDR3 nucleotide sequence: TGTGCCAGCAGCTTAGTCGGACGCTACGAGCAGTACTTC.

The J gene is TRBJ2-7, the V gene TRBV27, with D unclear. This CDR3 is built from 12 residues. CDR1 and CDR2 (germline): MNHEY, SMNVEV (reference sequence). The V and J ends lost 1 base and 4 bases respectively, with 5 bases between them. CDR3 coding DNA: TGTGCCAGCAGTTTATTCTGGTACGAGCAGTACTTC. It codes for CASSLFWYEQYF.

This sequence joins TRBV7-2 and TRBJ2-7, with 7 bases lining up with TRBD1. The V and J ends lost 4 bases and 2 bases, in that order; junction bases with no gene match: 5. Per germline, CDR1 SGHTA and CDR2 FQGNSA. The CDR3 sequence is 14 residues long. CDR3 bases: TGTGCCAGCAGCTGGTACAGGGGACCCTACGAGCAGTACTTC. It codes for CASSWYRGPYEQYF.

The chain employs TRBV2 and TRBJ2-2; 13 nucleotides align to TRBD2. Germline CDR1 and CDR2: SNHLY and FYNNEI. This CDR3 contains 16 residues. V was clipped by 8 bases and J by 3 bases; unmatched bases: 6. The CDR3 nucleotides read TGTGCCAGCTGCCCTACTAGCGGGGGGGACACCGGGGAGCTGTTTTTT. This sequence encodes CASCPTSGGDTGELFF.

Concerning this clone itself: An end of the junction differs from the germline gene, which may be a read error. J is TRBJ2-5 and V is TRBV15, with unresolved D. The CDR3 has 13 amino acids. Germline V CDR1 and CDR2: LNHNV, YYDKDF (reference sequence). The CDR3 bases are TGTGCCACCAGCAGAGCTCTCCAAGGGACCCAGTACTTC. It translates to CATSRALQGTQYF.

The chain is built from TRBV19 and TRBJ1-5, with 7 positions matching TRBD1. There are 13 residues in the CDR3. V gave up 6 bases and J gave up 4 bases; unmatched junction bases: 3. The germline gives CDR1 LNHDA, CDR2 SQIVND (reference sequence). CDR3 nucleotides: TGTGCCAGTAGGGGACAGTCGAATCAGCCCCAGCATTTT. Translating gives CASRGQSNQPQHF.

V usage is TRBV29-1 and J usage is TRBJ1-1; D not certain. The CDR3 runs to 13 residues. Germline CDR1 is SQVTM and CDR2 is ANQGSEA. V lost 4 bases, J lost 5 bases, and 14 bases lay in between. The CDR3 region is CSVVDLGRTEAFF. The CDR3 nucleotides read TGCAGCGTTGTCGACCTAGGGAGGACTGAAGCTTTCTTT.

This rearrangement joins TRBV6-5 to TRBJ1-2, with 10 bases lining up with TRBD1. Germline V gene sequence: CDR1 MNHEY, CDR2 SVGAGI. This CDR3 is built from 13 residues. V gave up 7 bases and J gave up 8 bases; unmatched junction bases: 7. The CDR3 region has the DNA TGTGCCAGCACTAGACAGGGGGCGAAGGGCTACACCTTC. It specifies CASTRQGAKGYTF.

V and J are TRBV30 and TRBJ2-1, with a possible D match to TRBD1 (5 bases). Germline lookup yields CDR1 GTSNPN and CDR2 SVGIG (reference sequence). This CDR3 is 14 amino acids long. The germline V and J ends were trimmed by 0 bases and 8 bases, with 14 bases remaining between them. The DNA for the CDR3 is TGTGCCTGGAGTGTGATGGACACCGCCGATGAGCAGTTCTTC. It codes for CAWSVMDTADEQFF.

The count of this clone is one. The CDR3 DNA sequence: TGCGCCAGCAGCTTAGCTAGCGGGTCCAACACCGGGGAGCTGTTTTTT. This codes for CASSLASGSNTGELFF. V is TRBV5-1 and J is TRBJ2-2; 8 bases agree with TRBD2. The CDR3 length is 16 residues. The germline gives CDR1 SGHRS, CDR2 YFSETQ. The V segment lost 2 bases and the J segment 2 bases; nucleotides outside the gene matches: 5.

A single count supports this clone. The chain links TRBV12-3 or TRBV12-4 to TRBJ2-7, with a possible D match to TRBD1 (6 bases). The CDR3 length is 13 residues. V gave up 4 bases and J gave up 7 bases, with 14 bases separating them. The CDR3, as DNA: TGTGCCAGCAGTTCAAATCAACAGGGAGAGCAGTACTTC. Translation gives CASSSNQQGEQYF.

The chain joins TRBV27 to TRBJ2-3, with a tentative D call TRBD1 (5 bases). Between the trimmed V and J ends, which lost 1 base and 4 bases, there was a span of 9 bases. The CDR3 is 14 residues long. Germline V CDR1 and CDR2: MNHEY, SMNVEV (reference sequence). Here the CDR3 DNA reads TGTGCCAGCAGTTTATTCCGACAGTCAGATACGCAGTATTTT. This codes for CASSLFRQSDTQYF.